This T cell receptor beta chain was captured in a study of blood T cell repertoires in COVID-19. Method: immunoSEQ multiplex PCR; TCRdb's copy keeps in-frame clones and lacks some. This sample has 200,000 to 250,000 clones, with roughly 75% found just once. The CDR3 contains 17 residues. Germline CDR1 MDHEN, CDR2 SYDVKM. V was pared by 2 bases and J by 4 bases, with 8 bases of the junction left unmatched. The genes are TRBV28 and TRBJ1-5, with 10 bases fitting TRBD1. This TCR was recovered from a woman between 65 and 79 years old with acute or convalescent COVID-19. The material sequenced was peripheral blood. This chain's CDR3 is CASSLTGTGAVNQPQHF. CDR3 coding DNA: TGTGCCAGCAGTTTAACCGGGACAGGGGCTGTGAATCAGCCCCAGCATTTT.